The present TCR beta chain was sequenced within a study of blood T cell repertoires in COVID-19. Study-level information: Sites across the United States, Italy and Spain contributed samples from acute and convalescent COVID-19. PBMCs, B-cell-depleted T cells, or T cells provided the cDNA or gDNA that made up the material.

Per the original methods: From reference gene primer amplification, estimates of nucleated cell counts were derived. The method was immunoSEQ multiplex PCR; TCRdb's version includes in-frame clones alone and lacks a portion of them. The DNA was the basis for D and trimming; V, J and clone size are from that table. The table includes just under 35,000 clones, around 87% detected once. Comments on this clone: Germline and junction disagree at one end, which may indicate a read error.

The specimen was peripheral blood. The sequence was obtained from a human donor in a cohort sampled during active COVID-19.

The CDR3 nucleotides read TGTGCCAGCAGCGGTCAGGATCGCACTGAAGTTTTCTTT. Translating it yields CASSGQDRTEVFF. This sequence joins TRBV7-8 and TRBJ1-1, with unresolved D. Germline CDR1 is SGHVS and CDR2 is FQNEAQ. The CDR3 spans 13 residues. Combining the CDR3 with reference TRBV7-8 and TRBJ1-1 gives the whole variable domain GAGVSQSPRYKVAKRGQDVALRCDPISGHVSLFWYQQALGQGPEFLTYFQNEAQLDKSGLPSDRFFAERPEGSVSTLKIQRTQQEDSAVYLCASSGQDRTEVFFGQGTRLTVV.